Reported below is one T cell receptor beta chain. Its antigen has not been determined. Qualities for individual bases were not recorded, and no much larger clone is one base off. The sample originates from a study of T-cell reconstitution after alpha-beta-depleted transplantation in children (dated by TCRdb to the mid-2010s). Background on the whole study: T-cell immune reconstitution after TCRalphabeta/CD19-depleted allogeneic hematopoietic cell transplantation in children was quantitatively tracked in the study by means of TCR repertoire profiling.

The library was prepared using PCR. TCRdb lists the instrument as Illumina HiSeq 2500. To normalize quantification of the TCRbeta repertoire, the TCR libraries were built with molecular barcoding that relied on unique molecular identifiers. TCRdb reworked the public reads: Q25 trimming with fastp, MiXCR clone assembly, productive beta chains retained. Under each unique CDR3 protein, matching rows form one entry showing the most common genes and DNA. This sample comprises around 600,000 distinct CDR3 sequences, roughly a tenth of them detected only once. In total, the top ten clones hold 4% to 5% of the sample. In the germline V gene, CDR1 corresponds to SGHAT and CDR2 to FQNNGV. V gives up 4 bases and J gives up 5 bases, and the segment between their germline ends measures 19 bases. From cysteine to phenylalanine, the CDR3 is 16 amino acids long. CDR3 DNA only is kept here, 48 bases in frame from base 1.

The clonotype was recovered from a human donor who donated a stem cell graft to a child with acute myeloid leukemia. The sequence joins TRBV11-2 to TRBJ2-3, with TRBD2 perhaps the D gene, on 7 matching bases. The specimen was PBMCs from the stem cell graft donor, collected from the stem cell graft. At the DNA level, the sequence is TGTGCCAGCAGCTCCGGGGAGGGGGGAGCCGAAGATACGCAGTATTTT. It encodes CASSSGEGGAEDTQYF. The CDR3 plus the reference TRBV11-2 and TRBJ2-3 genes for the other parts give the full variable domain: EAGVAQSPRYKIIEKRQSVAFWCNPISGHATLYWYQQILGQGPKLLIQFQNNGVVDDSQLPKDRFSAERLKGVDSTLKIQPAKLEDSAVYLCASSSGEGGAEDTQYFGPGTRLTVL.